This TCR beta chain was documented in a study of blood T cell repertoires in COVID-19 (dated by TCRdb to between 2020 and 2021). With respect to the entire study: Collaborator samples came from the United States, Italy and Spain and covered acute and convalescent phases of COVID-19. The repertoires were released in a freely available public database meant as a resource for research on the immune response to SARS-CoV-2. Samples came from the ongoing ImmuneRACE study (first 160 participants) plus 1,254 subjects from 6 global collaborators. HLA class I and class II types, where available, came from metadata supplied by the sample provider rather than from assay-based typing. The sample metadata nearly always contained a de-identified subject ID, COVID-19 status, age in years and sex. The prospective study material was composed of cDNA or gDNA derived from T cells, B-cell-depleted T cells, or PBMCs. The dataset comprised deeply sampled blood TCRbeta repertoires from subjects exposed to, actively infected with, or recovered from COVID-19. The research as a whole found: The amount of clinical and demographic metadata varied by source and participant and was provided uncurated.

About this clone itself: Its antigen is currently not known. Qualities for individual bases were not recorded, and no much larger clone is one base off.

Participants in the prospective study were aged roughly 18 to 95 years, lived in 24 United States geographic areas, and enrolled through a virtual design. In the prospective study, cohorts were assigned on the basis of participant-reported clinical history obtained from a screening survey and a study questionnaire. ImmuneRACE Cohort 3 recovered participants were defined by two consecutive negative NP/OP PCR tests, healthcare professional clearance, or symptom resolution. Mobile phlebotomists in the prospective study collected whole blood, serum and a nasopharyngeal or oropharyngeal swab from every participant. Over an approximately 2-month period, participants in the prospective study had the option of providing additional blood draws and questionnaires. Before DNA extraction, blood samples from the prospective study were shipped at room temperature or frozen. CDR1 and CDR2 are drawn from the germline V gene: SGHRS, YFSETQ. The CDR3 runs 12 amino acids, cysteine and phenylalanine included. Of the read, only the CDR3 DNA is kept; its 36 bases are in frame from base 1. Trimming at the junction amounts to 0 bases on V and 6 bases on J, and the germline ends lie 4 bases apart.

TCRbeta CDR3 regions were amplified from genomic DNA by means of the immunoSEQ Assay, a bias-controlled multiplex PCR. As for how the authors treated the data: The number of nucleated cells in each sample was estimated from the amplification of reference gene primers within the assay. To quantify the absolute abundance of each unique TCRbeta CDR3 rearrangement, sequence reads were collapsed and filtered. Productive Simpson clonality was computed per sample as the square root of Simpson's diversity index over productive rearrangements. As stored in TCRdb, this immuneACCESS dataset retains in-frame rearrangements with V and J assigned. A fraction of the clones does not appear; measured against another copy, unresolved V genes explain less than half of the discrepancy, and the remainder lacks a known reason. The V and J calls and clone size are taken from that table; D and trimming were inferred from the DNA. The sample table shows roughly 250,000 clones, and around 86% are seen once. The top ten hold around 1.9% of the sample.

The TCR sequence derives from a woman between 45 and 60 years old who had recovered from COVID-19. Input material: PBMCs or T cells enriched from blood (not recorded which). In this chain, TRBV5-1 is recombined with TRBJ2-1, with the D gene not clear enough to name. The CDR3 protein is CASSLAVNEQFF. The base sequence is TGCGCCAGCAGCTTGGCCGTCAATGAGCAGTTCTTC. Joined to the reference TRBV5-1 and TRBJ2-1 proteins, this CDR3 gives the full variable domain: KAGVTQTPRYLIKTRGQQVTLSCSPISGHRSVSWYQQTPGQGLQFLFEYFSETQRNKGNFPGRFSGRQFSNSRSEMNVSTLELGDSALYLCASSLAVNEQFFGPGTRLTVL.